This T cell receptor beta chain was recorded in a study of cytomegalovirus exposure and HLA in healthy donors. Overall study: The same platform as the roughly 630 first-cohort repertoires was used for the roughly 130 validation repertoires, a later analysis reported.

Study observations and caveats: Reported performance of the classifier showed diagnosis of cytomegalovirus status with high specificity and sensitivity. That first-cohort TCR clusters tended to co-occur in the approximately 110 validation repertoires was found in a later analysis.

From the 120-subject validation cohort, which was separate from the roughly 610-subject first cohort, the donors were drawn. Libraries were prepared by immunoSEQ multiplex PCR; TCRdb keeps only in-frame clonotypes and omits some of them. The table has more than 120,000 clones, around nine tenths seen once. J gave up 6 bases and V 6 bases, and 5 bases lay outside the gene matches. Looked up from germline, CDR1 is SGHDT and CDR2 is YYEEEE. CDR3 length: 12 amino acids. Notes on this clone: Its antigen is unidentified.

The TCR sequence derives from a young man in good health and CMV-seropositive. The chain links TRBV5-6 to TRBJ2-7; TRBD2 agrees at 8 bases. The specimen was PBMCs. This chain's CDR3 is CASNGRGAEQYF. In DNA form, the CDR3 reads TGTGCCAGCAACGGGCGGGGGGCCGAGCAGTACTTC.